The TCR beta chain described here comes from a study of blood T cell repertoires in COVID-19. Study at large: COVID-19 samples from acute and convalescent phases originated in the United States, Italy and Spain.

V lost 0 bases and J lost 12; bases outside the gene matches: 13. Germline V gene sequence: CDR1 SGHDT, CDR2 YYEEEE. CDR3 length equals 17 residues. Original handling: The assay estimated nucleated cells by amplifying reference gene primers. TCRdb keeps only in-frame clones here, not all; method: immunoSEQ multiplex PCR. V, J and clone size are those of that table, while D and trimming were read from the DNA. The table includes fewer than 50,000 clones, 85% detected once. The rearrangement uses TRBV5-6 and TRBJ2-1; 12 bases fit TRBD2. The clonotype was recovered from a man aged 45-60 years with active COVID-19. Sequences were obtained from peripheral blood. CDR3 sequence reads: CASSLGLAGGPSFVQFF. The CDR3 coding sequence is TGTGCCAGCAGCTTGGGGCTAGCGGGGGGGCCGAGCTTCGTGCAGTTCTTC.